This T cell receptor (beta chain) was identified in a study of blood T cell repertoires in COVID-19. On the study more broadly: Italy, Spain and the United States were the sources of the convalescent and acute COVID-19 samples. PBMCs, B-cell-depleted T cells, or T cells were the source of the cDNA or gDNA that made up the material.

Source study methods: Cell counts per sample came from amplifying reference gene primers. Data came from immunoSEQ multiplex PCR; TCRdb stores just in-frame clones and leaves some out. V and J calls and clone size come straight from that table; D and trimming were deduced from the DNA. The data contain tens of thousands of clones, 88% of them singletons. Germline V CDR1 and CDR2: GTSNPN, SVGIG (reference sequence). V lost 6 bases and J 1 base, leaving 15 bases between the germline ends. This CDR3 spans 14 amino acids. This receptor was obtained from a man in his fifties or sixties with acute or convalescent COVID-19. Specimen: peripheral blood. V is TRBV30 and J is TRBJ2-5; D ambiguous. This CDR3 is CACSPTRVQETQYF. The CDR3 DNA follows: TGTGCCTGCAGCCCGACTCGGGTCCAAGAGACCCAGTACTTC.